This TCR beta chain was recovered during a study of CD8+ T cells in alopecia areata. Germline CDR1 and CDR2: SGHVS and FQNEAQ. The germline V and J ends were trimmed by 5 bases and 8 bases, with 18 bases remaining between them. The CDR3 loop spans 15 amino acids. Treatment indicated: oral pan-JAK inhibitor, 5-10 mg twice daily. Reverse transcription of extracted RNA yielded cDNA, which provided the sequencing template. The data were produced by immunoSEQ multiplex PCR, yet TCRdb's version contains in-frame clones alone and is incomplete. The table includes more than 150,000 clones, approximately 49% detected once.

The sequence came from a human donor with alopecia areata. The rearrangement uses TRBV7-8 and TRBJ1-4, with D maybe TRBD1 (5 bases). Source: CD8+ T cells sorted from blood, taken at week 52, from a patient treated with tofacitinib. In DNA form, the CDR3 reads TGTGCCAGCAGCCCATTCAGGGCGTTGGGCGAAAAACTGTTTTTT. Translation: CASSPFRALGEKLFF.